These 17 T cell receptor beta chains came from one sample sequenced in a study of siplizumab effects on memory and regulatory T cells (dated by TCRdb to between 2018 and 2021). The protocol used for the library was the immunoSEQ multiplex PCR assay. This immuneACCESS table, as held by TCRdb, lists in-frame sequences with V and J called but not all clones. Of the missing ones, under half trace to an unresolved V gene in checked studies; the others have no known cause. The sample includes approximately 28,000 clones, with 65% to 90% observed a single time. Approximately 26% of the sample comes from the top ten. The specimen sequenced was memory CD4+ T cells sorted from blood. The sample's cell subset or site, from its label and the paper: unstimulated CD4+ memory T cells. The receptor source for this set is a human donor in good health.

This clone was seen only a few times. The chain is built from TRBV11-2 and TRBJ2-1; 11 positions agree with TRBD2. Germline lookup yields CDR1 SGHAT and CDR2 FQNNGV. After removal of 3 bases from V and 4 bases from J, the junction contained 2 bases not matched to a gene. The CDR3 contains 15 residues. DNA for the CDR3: TGTGCCAGCAGCTTCGGGACTAGCGGTTACAATGAGCAGTTCTTC. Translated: CASSFGTSGYNEQFF.

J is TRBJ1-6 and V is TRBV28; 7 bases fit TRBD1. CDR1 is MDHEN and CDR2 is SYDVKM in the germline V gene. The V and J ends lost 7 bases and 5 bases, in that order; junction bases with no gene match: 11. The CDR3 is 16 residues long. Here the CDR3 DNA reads TGTGCCAGCAACATACGACAGGGAAGAAATAATTCACCCCTCCACTTT. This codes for CASNIRQGRNNSPLHF.

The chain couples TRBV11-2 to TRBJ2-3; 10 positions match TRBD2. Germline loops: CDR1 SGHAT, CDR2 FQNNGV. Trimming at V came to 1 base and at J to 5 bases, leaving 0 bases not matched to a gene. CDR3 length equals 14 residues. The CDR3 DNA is TGTGCCAGCAGCTTAGGGACTAGCGGAGATACGCAGTATTTT. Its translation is CASSLGTSGDTQYF.

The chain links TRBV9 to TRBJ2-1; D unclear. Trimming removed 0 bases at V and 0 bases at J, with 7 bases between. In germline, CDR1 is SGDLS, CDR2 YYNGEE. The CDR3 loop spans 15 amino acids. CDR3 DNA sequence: TGTGCCAGCAGCGTAGCACGGAACTCCTACAATGAGCAGTTCTTC. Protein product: CASSVARNSYNEQFF. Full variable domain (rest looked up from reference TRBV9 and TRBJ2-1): DSGVTQTPKHLITATGQRVTLRCSPRSGDLSVYWYQQSLDQGLQFLIQYYNGEERAKGNILERFSAQQFPDLHSELNLSSLELGDSALYFCASSVARNSYNEQFFGPGTRLTVL.

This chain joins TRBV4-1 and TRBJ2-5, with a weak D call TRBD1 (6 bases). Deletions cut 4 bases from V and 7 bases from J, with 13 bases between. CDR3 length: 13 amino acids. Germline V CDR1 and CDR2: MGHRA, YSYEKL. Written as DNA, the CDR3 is TGCGCCAGCAGCCGCGGACAGACTTCGACCCAGTACTTC. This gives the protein CASSRGQTSTQYF.

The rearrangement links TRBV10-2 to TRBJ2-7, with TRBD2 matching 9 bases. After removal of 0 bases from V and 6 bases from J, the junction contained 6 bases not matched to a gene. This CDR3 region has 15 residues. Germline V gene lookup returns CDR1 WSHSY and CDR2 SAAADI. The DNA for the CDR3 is TGCGCCAGCAGTGAGTCCCCTAGCGGGATAGGCGAGCAGTACTTC. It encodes CASSESPSGIGEQYF.

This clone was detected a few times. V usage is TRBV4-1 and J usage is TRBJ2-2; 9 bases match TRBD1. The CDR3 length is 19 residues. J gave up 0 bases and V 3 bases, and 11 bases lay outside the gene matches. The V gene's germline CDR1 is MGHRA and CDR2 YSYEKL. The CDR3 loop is CASSHSNPGTGPNTGELFF. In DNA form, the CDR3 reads TGCGCCAGCAGCCACTCTAATCCCGGGACAGGGCCGAACACCGGGGAGCTGTTTTTT.

This chain's CDR3 is CASTPGARLGELFF. The CDR3 DNA reads TGTGCCTCCACGCCAGGGGCGCGCCTCGGGGAGCTGTTTTTT. The V call is TRBV30, the J call TRBJ2-2, with TRBD1 as a possible D gene (6 bases). CDR1 and CDR2 from the germline V gene are GTSNPN and SVGIG (reference sequence). Trimming took 7 bases from V and 7 from J, leaving 19 bases between them. This CDR3 region has 14 residues.

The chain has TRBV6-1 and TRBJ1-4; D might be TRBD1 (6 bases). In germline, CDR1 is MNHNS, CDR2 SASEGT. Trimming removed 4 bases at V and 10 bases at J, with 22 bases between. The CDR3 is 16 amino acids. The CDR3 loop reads CASSGSQGGRGGKLFF. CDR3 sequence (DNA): TGTGCCAGCAGTGGATCCCAAGGGGGTCGGGGGGGAAAACTGTTTTTT.

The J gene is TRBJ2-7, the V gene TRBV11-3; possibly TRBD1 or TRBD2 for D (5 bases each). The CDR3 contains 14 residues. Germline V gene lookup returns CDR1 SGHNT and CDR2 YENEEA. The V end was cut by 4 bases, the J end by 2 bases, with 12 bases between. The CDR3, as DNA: TGTGCCAGCAGCTGGGGACGGAGCCCCTACGAGCAGTACTTC. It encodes CASSWGRSPYEQYF.

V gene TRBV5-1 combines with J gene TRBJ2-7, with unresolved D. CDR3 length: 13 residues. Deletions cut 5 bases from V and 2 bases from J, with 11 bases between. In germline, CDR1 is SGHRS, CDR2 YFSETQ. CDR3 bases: TGCGCCAGCAGTCCCCAGACTGCCTACGAGCAGTACTTC. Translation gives CASSPQTAYEQYF.

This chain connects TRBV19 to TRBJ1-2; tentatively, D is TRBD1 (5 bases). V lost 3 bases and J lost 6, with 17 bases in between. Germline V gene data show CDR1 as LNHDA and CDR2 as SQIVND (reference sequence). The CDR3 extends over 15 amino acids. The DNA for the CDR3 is TGTGCCAGTAGTATCGGTACAGGAACCTTCAATGGCTACACCTTC. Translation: CASSIGTGTFNGYTF.

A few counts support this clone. The CDR3 sequence is CASSLEPPDTQYF. For the CDR3, the DNA is TGTGCCAGTAGCCTGGAGCCCCCAGATACGCAGTATTTT. The chain couples TRBV19 to TRBJ2-3; no clear D gene. Germline values: CDR1 LNHDA, CDR2 SQIVND (reference sequence). V was trimmed by 6 bases and J by 4 bases, leaving 11 bases between them. This CDR3 has 13 amino acids.

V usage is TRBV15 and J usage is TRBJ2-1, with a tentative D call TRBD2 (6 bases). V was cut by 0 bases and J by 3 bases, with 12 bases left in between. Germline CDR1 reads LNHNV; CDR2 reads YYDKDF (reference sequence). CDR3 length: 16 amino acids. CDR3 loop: CATSRDGSGDYNEQFF. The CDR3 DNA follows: TGTGCCACCAGCAGAGATGGTAGCGGAGACTACAATGAGCAGTTCTTC.

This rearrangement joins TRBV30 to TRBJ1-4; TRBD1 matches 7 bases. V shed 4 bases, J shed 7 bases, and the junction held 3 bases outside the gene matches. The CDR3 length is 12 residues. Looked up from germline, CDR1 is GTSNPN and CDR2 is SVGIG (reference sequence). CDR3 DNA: TGTGCCTGGAAGGGGGCAGGTGAAAAACTGTTTTTT. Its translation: CAWKGAGEKLFF.

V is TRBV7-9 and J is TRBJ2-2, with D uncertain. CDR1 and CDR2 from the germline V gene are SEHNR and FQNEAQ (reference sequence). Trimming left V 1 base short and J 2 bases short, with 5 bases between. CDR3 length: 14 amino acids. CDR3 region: CASSLGSNTGELFF. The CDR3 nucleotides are TGTGCCAGCAGCTTAGGGAGCAACACCGGGGAGCTGTTTTTT.

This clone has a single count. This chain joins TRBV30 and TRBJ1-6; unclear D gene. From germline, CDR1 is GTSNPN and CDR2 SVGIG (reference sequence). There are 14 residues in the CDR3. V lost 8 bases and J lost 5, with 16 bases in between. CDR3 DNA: TGTGCCGGAAGACCGACATGGAATAATTCACCCCTCCACTTT. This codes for CAGRPTWNNSPLHF.